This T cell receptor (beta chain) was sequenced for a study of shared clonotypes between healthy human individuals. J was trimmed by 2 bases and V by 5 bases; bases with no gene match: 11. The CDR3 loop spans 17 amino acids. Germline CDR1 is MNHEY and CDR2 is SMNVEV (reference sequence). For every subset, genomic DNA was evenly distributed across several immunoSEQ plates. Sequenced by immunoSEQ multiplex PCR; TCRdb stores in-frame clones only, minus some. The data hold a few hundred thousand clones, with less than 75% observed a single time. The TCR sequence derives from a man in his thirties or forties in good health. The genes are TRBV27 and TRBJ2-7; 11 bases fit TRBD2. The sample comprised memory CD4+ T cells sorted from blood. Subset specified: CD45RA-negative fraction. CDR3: CASSNSILAGDPYEQYF. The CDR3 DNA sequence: TGTGCCAGCAGTAACTCCATACTAGCGGGAGATCCCTACGAGCAGTACTTC.